In this sample, the clone carrying this T cell receptor (beta chain) turned up many times. The antigen is undetermined. This sample was taken from a study of lung T cells in sarcoidosis with Löfgren's syndrome. The study, taken as a whole, reports: Shared TRAV12-1 and TRBV2 CDR3 motifs were reported across several patients.

Via MiXCR, TCRdb re-called the reads, giving one row per CDR3 protein. Of roughly 63,000 distinct CDR3 sequences listed, 21% are singletons. Looked up from germline, CDR1 is MNHEY and CDR2 is SVGEGT. V was trimmed by 7 bases and J by 5 bases, leaving 14 bases between them. The CDR3 has 13 amino acids. The TCR was taken from a human donor with sarcoidosis (Löfgren's syndrome or another form), or a control subject (not recorded which). Specimen: CD4+ T cells from PBMCs. The chain is built from TRBV6-2 or TRBV6-3 and TRBJ2-5; tentative D call: TRBD2 (6 bases). The CDR3 loop is CASTWGGRETQYF. The CDR3 nucleotides read TGTGCCAGCACGTGGGGAGGACGGGAGACCCAGTACTTC.